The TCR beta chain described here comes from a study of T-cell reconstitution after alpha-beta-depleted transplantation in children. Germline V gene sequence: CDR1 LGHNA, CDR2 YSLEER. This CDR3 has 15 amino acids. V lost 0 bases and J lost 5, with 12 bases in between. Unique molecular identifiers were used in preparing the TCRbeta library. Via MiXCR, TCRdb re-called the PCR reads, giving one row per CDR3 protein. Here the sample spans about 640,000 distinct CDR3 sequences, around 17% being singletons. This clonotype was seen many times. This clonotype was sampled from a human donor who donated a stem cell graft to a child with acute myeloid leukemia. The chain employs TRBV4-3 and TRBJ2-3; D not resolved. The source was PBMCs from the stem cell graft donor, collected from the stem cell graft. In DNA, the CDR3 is TGCGCCAGCAGCCAAGATAGGGCAGATGGAGATACGCAGTATTTT. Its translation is CASSQDRADGDTQYF.